This T cell receptor beta chain appears in the sequencing data of a study of cytomegalovirus exposure and HLA in healthy donors. The study's findings and limits: For most TCR beta V segments, an earlier analysis put the productive rate at about 90% or about 30% of the time.

In the PCR, 60 Vbeta and 13 Jbeta primers were used. Original data processing: In a later analysis, 10 million to 11 million of tens of millions of unique beta chains occurred in at least two donors. Clones were sequenced by immunoSEQ multiplex PCR, and TCRdb holds only the in-frame ones, with some missing. Clone size and V and J calls were adopted from that table, with D and trimming inferred from the DNA. Among 120,000 or so clones listed, about four fifths were seen once. CDR1 and CDR2 from the germline V gene are SGHRS and YFSETQ. The CDR3 is 14 residues long. The germline V and J ends were trimmed by 1 base and 8 bases, with 12 bases remaining between them. Notes on this clone: Its antigen is currently unknown.

All the people who gave samples were healthy bone marrow donors. The clonotype comes from a man in his late teens or twenties in good health and CMV-seronegative. Sequencing was done on a sample of PBMCs. V and J are TRBV5-1 and TRBJ1-4, with a tentative D call TRBD1 (6 bases). CDR3 protein: CASSLWGGQEKLFF. CDR3 bases: TGCGCCAGCAGCTTGTGGGGGGGCCAGGAAAAACTGTTTTTT.